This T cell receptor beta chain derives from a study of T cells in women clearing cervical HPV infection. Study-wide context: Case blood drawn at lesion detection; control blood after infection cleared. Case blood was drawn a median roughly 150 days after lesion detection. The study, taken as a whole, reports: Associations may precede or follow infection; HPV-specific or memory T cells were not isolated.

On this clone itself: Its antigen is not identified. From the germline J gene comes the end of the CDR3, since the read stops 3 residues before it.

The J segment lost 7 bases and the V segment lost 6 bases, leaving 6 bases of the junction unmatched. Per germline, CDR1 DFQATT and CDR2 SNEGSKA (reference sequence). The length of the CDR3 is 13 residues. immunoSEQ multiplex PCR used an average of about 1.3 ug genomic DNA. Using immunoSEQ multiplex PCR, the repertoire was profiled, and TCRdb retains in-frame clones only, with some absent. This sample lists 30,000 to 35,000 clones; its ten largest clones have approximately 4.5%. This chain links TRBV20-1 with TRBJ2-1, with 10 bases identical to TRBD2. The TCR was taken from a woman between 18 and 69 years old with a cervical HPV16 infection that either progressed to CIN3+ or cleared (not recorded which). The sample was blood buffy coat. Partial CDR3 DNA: TGCAGTGCCAGTAGCGGGAGGCGGAATGAG. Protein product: CSASSGRRNE. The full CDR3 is CSASSGRRNEQFF.